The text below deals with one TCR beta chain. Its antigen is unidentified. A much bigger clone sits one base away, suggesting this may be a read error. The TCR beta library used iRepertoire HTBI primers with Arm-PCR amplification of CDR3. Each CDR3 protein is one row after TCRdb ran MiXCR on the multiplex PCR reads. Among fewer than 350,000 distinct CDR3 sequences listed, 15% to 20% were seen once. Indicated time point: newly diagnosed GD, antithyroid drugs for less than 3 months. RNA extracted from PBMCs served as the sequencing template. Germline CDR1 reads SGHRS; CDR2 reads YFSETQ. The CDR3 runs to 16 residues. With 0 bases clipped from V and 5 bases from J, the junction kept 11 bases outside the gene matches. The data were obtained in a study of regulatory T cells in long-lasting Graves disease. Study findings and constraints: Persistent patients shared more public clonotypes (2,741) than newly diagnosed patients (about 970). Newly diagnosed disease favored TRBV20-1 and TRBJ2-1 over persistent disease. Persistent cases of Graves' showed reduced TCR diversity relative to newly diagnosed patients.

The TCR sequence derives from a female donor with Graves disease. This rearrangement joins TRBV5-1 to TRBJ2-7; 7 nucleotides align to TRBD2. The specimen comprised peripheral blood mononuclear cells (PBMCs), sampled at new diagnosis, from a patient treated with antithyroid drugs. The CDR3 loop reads CASSLEGGTGSHEQYF. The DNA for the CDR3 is TGCGCCAGCAGCTTGGAGGGAGGGACCGGATCCCACGAGCAGTACTTC.